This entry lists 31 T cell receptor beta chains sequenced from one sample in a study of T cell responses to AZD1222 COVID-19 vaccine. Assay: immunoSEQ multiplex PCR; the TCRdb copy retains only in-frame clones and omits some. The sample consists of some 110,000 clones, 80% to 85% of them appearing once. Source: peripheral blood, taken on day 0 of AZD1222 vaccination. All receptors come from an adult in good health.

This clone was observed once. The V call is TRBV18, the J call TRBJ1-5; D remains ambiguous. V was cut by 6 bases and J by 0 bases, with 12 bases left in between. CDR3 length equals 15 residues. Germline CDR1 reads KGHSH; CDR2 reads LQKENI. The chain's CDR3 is CASSTNDNSNQPQHF. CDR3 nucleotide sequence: TGTGCCAGCTCCACTAATGACAATAGCAATCAGCCCCAGCATTTT.

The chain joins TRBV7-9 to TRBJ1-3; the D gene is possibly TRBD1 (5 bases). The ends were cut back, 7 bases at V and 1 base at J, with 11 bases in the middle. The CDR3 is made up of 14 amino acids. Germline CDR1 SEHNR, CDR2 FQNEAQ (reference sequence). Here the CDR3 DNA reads TGTGCCAGCACAAGGGGCGGATCTGGAAACACCATATATTTT. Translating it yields CASTRGGSGNTIYF.

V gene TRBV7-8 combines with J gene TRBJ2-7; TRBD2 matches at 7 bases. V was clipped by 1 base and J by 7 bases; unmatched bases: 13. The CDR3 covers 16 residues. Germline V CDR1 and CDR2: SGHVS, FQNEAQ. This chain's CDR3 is CASSLVGLAVSREQYF. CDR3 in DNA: TGTGCCAGCAGCTTAGTAGGCCTAGCGGTGTCACGAGAGCAGTACTTC.

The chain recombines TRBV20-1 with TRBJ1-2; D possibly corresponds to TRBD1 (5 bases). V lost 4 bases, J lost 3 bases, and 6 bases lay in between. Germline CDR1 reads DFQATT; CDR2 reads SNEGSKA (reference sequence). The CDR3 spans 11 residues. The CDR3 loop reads CSAIRDYGYTF. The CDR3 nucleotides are TGCAGTGCTATCAGGGACTATGGCTACACCTTC.

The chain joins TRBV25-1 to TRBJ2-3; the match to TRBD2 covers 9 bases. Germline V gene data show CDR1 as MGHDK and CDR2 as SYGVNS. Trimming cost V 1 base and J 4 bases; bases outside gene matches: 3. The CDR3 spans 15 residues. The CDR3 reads CASSEFRTSADTQYF. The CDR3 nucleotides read TGTGCCAGCAGTGAATTCCGGACTAGCGCAGATACGCAGTATTTT.

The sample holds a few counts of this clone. CDR3 DNA: TGTGCCAGCCCCTCGGGACAGGGGAACACTGAAGCTTTCTTT. Translation gives CASPSGQGNTEAFF. The genes are TRBV7-9 and TRBJ1-1, with 9 bases identical to TRBD1. The germline V gene encodes CDR1 SEHNR and CDR2 FQNEAQ (reference sequence). This CDR3 spans 14 amino acids. V shed 8 bases, J shed 1 base, and the junction held 5 bases outside the gene matches.

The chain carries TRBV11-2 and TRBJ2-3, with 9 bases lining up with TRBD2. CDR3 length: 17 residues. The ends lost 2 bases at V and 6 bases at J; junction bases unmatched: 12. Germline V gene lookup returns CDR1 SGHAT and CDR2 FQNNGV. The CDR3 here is CASSLTRLAGNSDTQYF. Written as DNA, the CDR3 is TGTGCCAGCAGCTTAACAAGGCTAGCGGGAAATTCGGATACGCAGTATTTT.

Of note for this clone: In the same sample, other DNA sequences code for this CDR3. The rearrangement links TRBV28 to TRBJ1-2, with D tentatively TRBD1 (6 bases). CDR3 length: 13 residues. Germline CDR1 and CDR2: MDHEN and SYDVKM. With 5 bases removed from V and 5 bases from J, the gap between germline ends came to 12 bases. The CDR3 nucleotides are TGTGCCAGCAGTCCAGGACAGACATATGGCTACACCTTC. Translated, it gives CASSPGQTYGYTF.

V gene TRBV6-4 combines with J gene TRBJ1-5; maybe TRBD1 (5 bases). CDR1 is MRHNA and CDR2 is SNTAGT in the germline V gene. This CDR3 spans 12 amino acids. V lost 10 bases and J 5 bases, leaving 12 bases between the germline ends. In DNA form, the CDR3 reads TGTGCCACCTGGGGCAGGGATCAGCCCCAGCATTTT. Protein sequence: CATWGRDQPQHF.

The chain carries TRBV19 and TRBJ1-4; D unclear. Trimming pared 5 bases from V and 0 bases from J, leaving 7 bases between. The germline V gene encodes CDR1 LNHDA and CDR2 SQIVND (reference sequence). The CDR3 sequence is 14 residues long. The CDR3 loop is CASSQDTTNEKLFF. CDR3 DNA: TGTGCCAGTAGTCAGGATACAACTAATGAAAAACTGTTTTTT. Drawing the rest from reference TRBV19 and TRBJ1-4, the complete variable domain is DGGITQSPKYLFRKEGQNVTLSCEQNLNHDAMYWYRQDPGQGLRLIYYSQIVNDFQKGDIAEGYSVSREKKESFPLTVTSAQKNPTAFYLCASSQDTTNEKLFFGSGTQLSVL.

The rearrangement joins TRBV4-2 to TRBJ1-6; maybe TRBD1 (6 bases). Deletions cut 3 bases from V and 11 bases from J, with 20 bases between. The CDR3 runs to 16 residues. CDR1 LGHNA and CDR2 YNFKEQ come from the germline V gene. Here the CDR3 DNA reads TGTGCCAGCAGCCACCCGGGGGCAGGGGATAGGCCACCCCTCCACTTT. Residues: CASSHPGAGDRPPLHF.

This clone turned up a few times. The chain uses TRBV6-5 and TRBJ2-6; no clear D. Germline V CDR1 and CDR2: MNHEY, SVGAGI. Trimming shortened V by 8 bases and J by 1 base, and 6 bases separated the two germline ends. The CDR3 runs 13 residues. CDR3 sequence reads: CASFTSGANVLTF. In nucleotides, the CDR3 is TGTGCCAGCTTCACGTCTGGGGCCAACGTCCTGACTTTC.

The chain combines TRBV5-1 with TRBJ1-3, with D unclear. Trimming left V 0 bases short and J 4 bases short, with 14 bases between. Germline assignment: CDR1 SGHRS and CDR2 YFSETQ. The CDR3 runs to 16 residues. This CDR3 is CASSLVVLGEGNTIYF. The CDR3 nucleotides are TGCGCCAGCAGCTTGGTGGTTCTGGGAGAAGGAAACACCATATATTTT.

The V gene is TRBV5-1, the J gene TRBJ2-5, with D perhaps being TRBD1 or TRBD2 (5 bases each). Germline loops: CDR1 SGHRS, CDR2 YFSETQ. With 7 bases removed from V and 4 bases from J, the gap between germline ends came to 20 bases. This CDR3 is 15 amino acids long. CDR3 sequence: CASELRGGSRETQYF. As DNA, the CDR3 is TGCGCCAGCGAACTCCGTGGGGGATCACGAGAGACCCAGTACTTC.

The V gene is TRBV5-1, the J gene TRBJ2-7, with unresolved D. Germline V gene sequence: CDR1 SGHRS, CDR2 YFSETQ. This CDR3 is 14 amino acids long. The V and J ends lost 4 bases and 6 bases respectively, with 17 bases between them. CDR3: CASSPLVPPGEQYF. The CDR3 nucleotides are TGCGCCAGCAGCCCCCTGGTCCCGCCGGGCGAGCAGTACTTC.

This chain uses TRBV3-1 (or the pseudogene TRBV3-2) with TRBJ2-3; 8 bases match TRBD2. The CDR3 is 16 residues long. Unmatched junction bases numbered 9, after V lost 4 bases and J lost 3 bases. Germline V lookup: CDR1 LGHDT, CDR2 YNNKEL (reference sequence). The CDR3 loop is CASSPKYGGATDTQYF. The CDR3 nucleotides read TGTGCCAGCAGCCCTAAATACGGGGGGGCTACAGATACGCAGTATTTT.

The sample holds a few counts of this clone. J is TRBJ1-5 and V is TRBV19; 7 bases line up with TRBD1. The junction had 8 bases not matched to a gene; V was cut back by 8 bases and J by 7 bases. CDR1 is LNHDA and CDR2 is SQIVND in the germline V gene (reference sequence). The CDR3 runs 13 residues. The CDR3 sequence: CASAPGGNQPQHF. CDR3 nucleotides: TGTGCCAGTGCCCCAGGGGGGAACCAGCCCCAGCATTTT.

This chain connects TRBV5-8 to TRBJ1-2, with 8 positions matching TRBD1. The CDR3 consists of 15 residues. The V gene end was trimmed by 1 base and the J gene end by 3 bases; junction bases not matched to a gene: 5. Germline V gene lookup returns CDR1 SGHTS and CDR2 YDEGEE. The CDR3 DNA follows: TGTGCCAGCAGCTTGCGAGGGACAGGAGACTATGGCTACACCTTC. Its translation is CASSLRGTGDYGYTF.

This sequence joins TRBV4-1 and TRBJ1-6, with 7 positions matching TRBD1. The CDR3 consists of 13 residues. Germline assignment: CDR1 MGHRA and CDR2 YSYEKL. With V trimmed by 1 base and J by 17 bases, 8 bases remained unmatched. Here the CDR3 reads CASSQGQGDKVHF. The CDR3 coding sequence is TGCGCCAGCAGCCAAGGTCAGGGGGATAAGGTCCACTTT.

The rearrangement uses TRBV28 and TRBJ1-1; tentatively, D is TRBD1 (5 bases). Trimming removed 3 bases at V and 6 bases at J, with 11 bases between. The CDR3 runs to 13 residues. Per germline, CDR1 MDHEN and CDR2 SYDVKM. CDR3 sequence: CASSLTTVSEAFF. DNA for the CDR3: TGTGCCAGCAGTTTGACGACAGTCTCTGAAGCTTTCTTT.

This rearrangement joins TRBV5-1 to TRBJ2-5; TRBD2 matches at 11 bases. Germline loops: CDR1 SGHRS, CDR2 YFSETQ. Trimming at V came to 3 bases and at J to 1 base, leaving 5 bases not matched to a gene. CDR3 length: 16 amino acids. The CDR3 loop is CASSYYSGGAQETQYF. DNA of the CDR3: TGCGCCAGCAGCTATTATAGCGGGGGGGCCCAAGAGACCCAGTACTTC.

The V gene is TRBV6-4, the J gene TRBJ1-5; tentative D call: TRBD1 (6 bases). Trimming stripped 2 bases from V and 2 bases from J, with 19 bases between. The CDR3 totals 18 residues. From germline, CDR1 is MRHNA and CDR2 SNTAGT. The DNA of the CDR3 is TGTGCCAGCAGTGACCCGTCGCAGGAACAGGGAGGCAATCAGCCCCAGCATTTT. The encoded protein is CASSDPSQEQGGNQPQHF.

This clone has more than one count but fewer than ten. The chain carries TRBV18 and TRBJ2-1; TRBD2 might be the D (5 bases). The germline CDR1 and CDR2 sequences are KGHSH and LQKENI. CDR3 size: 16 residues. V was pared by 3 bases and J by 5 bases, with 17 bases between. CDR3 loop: CASSPRPQEVNNEQFF. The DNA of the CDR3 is TGTGCCAGCTCACCCAGGCCGCAGGAGGTGAACAATGAGCAGTTCTTC.

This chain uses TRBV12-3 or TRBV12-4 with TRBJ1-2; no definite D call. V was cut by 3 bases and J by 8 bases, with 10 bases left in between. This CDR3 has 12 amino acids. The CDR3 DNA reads TGTGCCAGCAGTTTCGGGTCTCAGGGCTACACCTTC. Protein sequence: CASSFGSQGYTF.

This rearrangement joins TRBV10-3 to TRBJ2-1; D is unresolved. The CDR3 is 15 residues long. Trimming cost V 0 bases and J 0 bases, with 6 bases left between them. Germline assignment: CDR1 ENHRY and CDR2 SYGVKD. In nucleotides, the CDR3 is TGTGCCATCAGTGAGTCAAGGGTCTCCTACAATGAGCAGTTCTTC. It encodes CAISESRVSYNEQFF.

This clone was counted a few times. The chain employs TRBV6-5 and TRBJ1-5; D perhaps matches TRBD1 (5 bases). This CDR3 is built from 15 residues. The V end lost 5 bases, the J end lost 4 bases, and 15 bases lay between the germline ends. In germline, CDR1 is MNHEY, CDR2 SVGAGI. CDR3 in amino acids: CASSTQGAGNQPQHF. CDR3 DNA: TGTGCCAGCAGTACGCAGGGAGCGGGGAATCAGCCCCAGCATTTT.

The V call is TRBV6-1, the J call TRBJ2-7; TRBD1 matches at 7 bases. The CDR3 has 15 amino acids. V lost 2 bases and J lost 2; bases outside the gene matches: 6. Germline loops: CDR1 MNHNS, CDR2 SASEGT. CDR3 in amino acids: CASSERDRDTYEQYF. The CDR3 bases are TGTGCCAGCAGTGAAAGGGACAGAGATACCTACGAGCAGTACTTC.

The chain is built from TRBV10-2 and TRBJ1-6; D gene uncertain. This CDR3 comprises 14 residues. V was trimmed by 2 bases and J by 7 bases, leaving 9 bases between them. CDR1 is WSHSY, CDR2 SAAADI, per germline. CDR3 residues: CASSELRTNSPLHF. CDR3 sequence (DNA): TGCGCCAGCAGTGAGCTGAGGACCAATTCACCCCTCCACTTT.

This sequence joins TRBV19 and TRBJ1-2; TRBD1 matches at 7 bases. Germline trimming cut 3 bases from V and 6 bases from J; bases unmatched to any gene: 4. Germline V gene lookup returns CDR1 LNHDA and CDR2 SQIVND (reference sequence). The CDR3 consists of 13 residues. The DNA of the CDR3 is TGTGCCAGTAGTATCAGACAGGGAAATGGCTACACCTTC. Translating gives CASSIRQGNGYTF. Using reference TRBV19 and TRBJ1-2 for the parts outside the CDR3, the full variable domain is DGGITQSPKYLFRKEGQNVTLSCEQNLNHDAMYWYRQDPGQGLRLIYYSQIVNDFQKGDIAEGYSVSREKKESFPLTVTSAQKNPTAFYLCASSIRQGNGYTFGSGTRLTVV.

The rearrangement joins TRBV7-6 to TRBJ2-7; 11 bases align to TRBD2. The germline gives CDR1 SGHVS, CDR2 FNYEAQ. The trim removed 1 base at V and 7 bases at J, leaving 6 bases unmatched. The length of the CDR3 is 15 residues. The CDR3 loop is CASSLGASGRNEQYF. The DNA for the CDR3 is TGTGCCAGCAGCTTAGGGGCTAGCGGGAGGAATGAGCAGTACTTC.

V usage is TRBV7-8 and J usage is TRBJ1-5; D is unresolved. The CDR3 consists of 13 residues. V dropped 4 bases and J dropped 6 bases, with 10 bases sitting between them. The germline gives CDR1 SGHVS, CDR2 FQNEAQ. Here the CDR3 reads CASSSDILQPQHF. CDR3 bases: TGTGCCAGCAGCTCCGACATACTTCAGCCCCAGCATTTT.